The rows below give T cell receptor beta chains drawn from one sample of a study of OX40 agonist ivuxolimab in advanced cancers. Method: immunoSEQ multiplex PCR; TCRdb's copy keeps in-frame clones and lacks some. There are around 62,000 clones in the sample; approximately 91% occur only once, and under 0.4% lies in the top ten. The sample was CD4+ or CD8+ T cells sorted from blood, taken in a trial of the OX40 agonist ivuxolimab. The receptors come from an adult with an advanced solid tumor such as melanoma, head and neck, liver or kidney cancer. Both conserved end residues are part of each CDR3. The D gene is left open where the match is weak. The size entry is marked missing in some rows and otherwise reads once, few, many or a size class.

v_gene: TRBV18
d_gene: -
abundance: -
j_gene: TRBJ2-1
CDR3aa: CASSPGGLYNEQFF
CDR3nt: TGTGCCAGCTCACCTGGGGGACTGTACAATGAGCAGTTCTTC

v_gene: TRBV28
d_gene: TRBD2
abundance: -
j_gene: TRBJ2-5
CDR3aa: CASSLLAGGETQYF
CDR3nt: TGTGCCAGCAGTTTATTGGCGGGGGGAGAGACCCAGTACTTC

v_gene: TRBV12-5
d_gene: -
abundance: -
j_gene: TRBJ1-1
CDR3aa: CASGIRQVGTEAFF
CDR3nt: TGTGCTAGTGGTATCCGTCAGGTGGGCACTGAAGCTTTCTTT

v_gene: TRBV19
d_gene: TRBD1
abundance: -
j_gene: TRBJ1-2
CDR3aa: CASSIGQGIERTF
CDR3nt: TGTGCCAGTAGTATAGGACAGGGGATTGAAAGGACCTTC

v_gene: TRBV18
d_gene: -
abundance: -
j_gene: TRBJ2-3
CDR3aa: CASSPLRGPDTQYF
CDR3nt: TGTGCCAGCTCACCTCTCAGGGGACCAGATACGCAGTATTTT

v_gene: TRBV5-1
d_gene: TRBD2
abundance: once
j_gene: TRBJ2-3
CDR3aa: CASSLSGQERGTQYF
CDR3nt: TGCGCCAGCAGCCTAAGCGGACAAGAGCGGGGTACGCAGTATTTT

v_gene: TRBV28
d_gene: -
abundance: -
j_gene: TRBJ1-5
CDR3aa: CAGGGGLGQPQHF
CDR3nt: TGTGCAGGAGGAGGGGGGCTGGGTCAGCCCCAGCATTTT

v_gene: TRBV7-8
d_gene: -
abundance: -
j_gene: TRBJ2-1
CDR3aa: CASRFTWGNEQFF
CDR3nt: TGTGCCAGCAGATTTACTTGGGGAAATGAGCAGTTCTTC

v_gene: TRBV5-1
d_gene: -
abundance: -
j_gene: TRBJ1-4
CDR3aa: CASSSGSGGEKLFF
CDR3nt: TGCGCCAGCTCATCGGGATCCGGGGGAGAAAAACTGTTTTTT

v_gene: TRBV7-8
d_gene: -
abundance: -
j_gene: TRBJ2-1
CDR3aa: CASSPSLGRVEGEQFF
CDR3nt: TGTGCCAGCAGCCCCAGCTTGGGGCGCGTGGAGGGGGAGCAGTTCTTC

v_gene: TRBV30
d_gene: TRBD1
abundance: -
j_gene: TRBJ2-1
CDR3aa: CAWSGTGGSSYNEQFF
CDR3nt: TGTGCCTGGAGTGGGACAGGGGGTTCGTCCTACAATGAGCAGTTCTTC

v_gene: TRBV27
d_gene: -
abundance: -
j_gene: TRBJ2-1
CDR3aa: CASSPRNTIYNEQFF
CDR3nt: TGTGCCAGCAGCCCCAGAAACACCATCTACAATGAGCAGTTCTTC

v_gene: TRBV14
d_gene: -
abundance: -
j_gene: TRBJ1-1
CDR3aa: CASSQGRASTRAAFF
CDR3nt: TGTGCCAGCAGCCAAGGTAGGGCGTCGACCAGAGCAGCTTTCTTT

v_gene: TRBV15
d_gene: -
abundance: -
j_gene: TRBJ2-3
CDR3aa: CATSRGENPTDTQYF
CDR3nt: TGTGCCACCAGCAGGGGGGAGAATCCGACGGATACGCAGTATTTT

v_gene: TRBV5-1
d_gene: -
abundance: -
j_gene: TRBJ2-5
CDR3aa: CASSSPNWGHETQYF
CDR3nt: TGCGCCAGCAGCTCCCCCAACTGGGGGCACGAGACCCAGTACTTC

v_gene: TRBV18
d_gene: -
abundance: -
j_gene: TRBJ2-3
CDR3aa: CASSPMGAGPITDTQYF
CDR3nt: TGTGCCAGCTCACCAATGGGAGCAGGGCCTATCACAGATACGCAGTATTTT

v_gene: TRBV19
d_gene: TRBD1
abundance: -
j_gene: TRBJ2-1
CDR3aa: CASRWTGLNNEQFF
CDR3nt: TGTGCCAGTAGATGGACAGGGCTGAACAATGAGCAGTTCTTC

v_gene: TRBV11-1
d_gene: -
abundance: -
j_gene: TRBJ2-1
CDR3aa: CASSPRDWGEQFF
CDR3nt: TGTGCCAGCAGCCCCCGGGACTGGGGGGAGCAGTTCTTC

v_gene: TRBV5-5
d_gene: -
abundance: -
j_gene: TRBJ1-4
CDR3aa: CASSWYGGSHEKLFF
CDR3nt: TGTGCCAGCAGCTGGTACGGGGGGTCCCATGAAAAACTGTTTTTT

v_gene: TRBV14
d_gene: -
abundance: -
j_gene: TRBJ2-7
CDR3aa: CASSLTRASDFSYEQYF
CDR3nt: TGTGCCAGCAGCCTCACCAGGGCATCCGATTTCTCCTACGAGCAGTACTTC

v_gene: TRBV7-9
d_gene: -
abundance: -
j_gene: TRBJ2-5
CDR3aa: CASSLLQTGQETQYF
CDR3nt: TGTGCCAGCAGCTTACTGCAAACCGGGCAAGAGACCCAGTACTTC

v_gene: TRBV5-5
d_gene: -
abundance: once
j_gene: TRBJ2-2
CDR3aa: CASSLNIGLANTGELFF
CDR3nt: TGTGCCAGCAGCTTGAATATTGGACTGGCGAACACCGGGGAGCTGTTTTTT

v_gene: TRBV11-3
d_gene: TRBD1
abundance: -
j_gene: TRBJ2-2
CDR3aa: CASSVRVPGQGNTGELFF
CDR3nt: TGTGCCAGCAGCGTACGGGTACCGGGACAGGGAAACACCGGGGAGCTGTTTTTT

v_gene: TRBV9
d_gene: -
abundance: -
j_gene: TRBJ2-1
CDR3aa: CASSVVGDNEQFF
CDR3nt: TGTGCCAGCAGCGTAGTAGGGGACAATGAGCAGTTCTTC

v_gene: TRBV19
d_gene: -
abundance: -
j_gene: TRBJ2-7
CDR3aa: CASSEGRKSYEQYF
CDR3nt: TGTGCCAGTAGTGAGGGACGGAAATCCTACGAGCAGTACTTC

v_gene: TRBV5-4
d_gene: TRBD1
abundance: -
j_gene: TRBJ2-5
CDR3aa: CASSFRRQGRQETQYF
CDR3nt: TGTGCCAGCAGCTTTCGGAGACAGGGGCGCCAAGAGACCCAGTACTTC

v_gene: TRBV5-6
d_gene: TRBD2
abundance: -
j_gene: TRBJ2-1
CDR3aa: CASSIQLAGEINEQFF
CDR3nt: TGTGCCAGCAGCATCCAACTAGCGGGAGAGATTAATGAGCAGTTCTTC

v_gene: TRBV7-3
d_gene: -
abundance: -
j_gene: TRBJ2-1
CDR3aa: CASSLVAGLSYNEQFF
CDR3nt: TGTGCCAGCAGCTTAGTGGCGGGACTCTCCTACAATGAGCAGTTCTTC

v_gene: TRBV9
d_gene: -
abundance: -
j_gene: TRBJ1-1
CDR3aa: CASSVAGHTEAFF
CDR3nt: TGTGCCAGCAGCGTGGCAGGGCACACTGAAGCTTTCTTT

v_gene: TRBV7-3
d_gene: -
abundance: -
j_gene: TRBJ1-3
CDR3aa: CASSMDGIFGNTIYF
CDR3nt: TGTGCCAGCAGCATGGACGGAATTTTCGGAAACACCATATATTTT

v_gene: TRBV10-1
d_gene: -
abundance: -
j_gene: TRBJ2-5
CDR3aa: CASSDGRQETQYF
CDR3nt: TGCGCCAGCAGTGATGGGCGTCAAGAGACCCAGTACTTC

v_gene: TRBV7-8
d_gene: -
abundance: -
j_gene: TRBJ1-5
CDR3aa: CASSTWTDPNQPQHF
CDR3nt: TGTGCCAGCAGCACCTGGACAGATCCCAATCAGCCCCAGCATTTT

v_gene: TRBV28
d_gene: -
abundance: -
j_gene: TRBJ1-4
CDR3aa: CASSRTGTINEKLFF
CDR3nt: TGTGCCAGCAGCCGAACAGGGACCATTAATGAAAAACTGTTTTTT

v_gene: TRBV5-1
d_gene: -
abundance: -
j_gene: TRBJ1-1
CDR3aa: CASSLGLGNTEAFF
CDR3nt: TGCGCCAGCAGCCTTGGACTGGGGAACACTGAAGCTTTCTTT

v_gene: TRBV10-3
d_gene: TRBD1
abundance: -
j_gene: TRBJ1-4
CDR3aa: CAISGTGEKLFF
CDR3nt: TGTGCCATCAGTGGGACAGGGGAAAAACTGTTTTTT

v_gene: TRBV2
d_gene: TRBD2
abundance: -
j_gene: TRBJ2-7
CDR3aa: CASGASGSYEQYF
CDR3nt: TGTGCCAGCGGGGCTAGCGGGAGCTACGAGCAGTACTTC

v_gene: TRBV19
d_gene: -
abundance: -
j_gene: TRBJ1-1
CDR3aa: CASSMRSRAYEAFF
CDR3nt: TGTGCCAGTAGTATGAGGTCCAGGGCATATGAAGCTTTCTTT

v_gene: TRBV6-5
d_gene: -
abundance: -
j_gene: TRBJ1-2
CDR3aa: CASSYPGRAGYTF
CDR3nt: TGTGCCAGCAGTTACCCGGGACGCGCTGGCTACACCTTC

v_gene: TRBV6-1
d_gene: TRBD2
abundance: -
j_gene: TRBJ2-1
CDR3aa: CASSGLSGRSYNEQFF
CDR3nt: TGTGCCAGCAGTGGCCTTAGCGGGCGCTCCTACAATGAGCAGTTCTTC